The 12 T cell receptor beta chains below were found in one sample sequenced in a study of blood T cell repertoires in COVID-19. Using immunoSEQ multiplex PCR, the repertoire was profiled, and TCRdb retains in-frame clones only, with some absent. Here the sample spans roughly 300,000 clones, approximately 81% being singletons. Source material: PBMCs or T cells enriched from blood (not recorded which). The receptor set was obtained from a woman aged 45 to 65 who had recovered from COVID-19.

J is TRBJ2-3 and V is TRBV5-4; the match to TRBD2 covers 7 bases. The germline gives CDR1 SGHNT, CDR2 YYREEE (reference sequence). The CDR3 runs to 16 residues. The junction had 4 bases not matched to a gene; V was cut back by 0 bases and J by 0 bases. Here the CDR3 DNA reads TGTGCCAGCAGCTTGGGGGCTAGCGGAAGCACAGATACGCAGTATTTT. The encoded protein is CASSLGASGSTDTQYF.

The chain couples TRBV11-2 to TRBJ1-6; 8 bases are a match to TRBD1. The length of the CDR3 is 16 residues. CDR1 and CDR2 (germline): SGHAT, FQNNGV. The V segment lost 0 bases and the J segment 10 bases; nucleotides outside the gene matches: 8. Written as DNA, the CDR3 is TGTGCCAGCAGCTTAGATCTTAGACAGGGGCGGTCACCCCTCCACTTT. Protein sequence: CASSLDLRQGRSPLHF.

Turning to this clone: The same CDR3 is also encoded by other DNA sequences in this sample. The chain recombines TRBV30 with TRBJ1-2; maybe TRBD1 (5 bases). Germline V gives CDR1 GTSNPN, CDR2 SVGIG (reference sequence). Trimming shortened V by 2 bases and J by 5 bases, and 9 bases separated the two germline ends. The CDR3 runs 12 residues. This chain's CDR3 is CAWSLGGYGYTF. Written as DNA, the CDR3 is TGTGCCTGGAGTCTTGGGGGGTATGGCTACACCTTC.

The genes are TRBV5-8 and TRBJ1-1; D call uncertain. Trimming pared 4 bases from V and 11 bases from J, leaving 18 bases between. The CDR3 covers 13 residues. In germline, CDR1 is SGHTS, CDR2 YDEGEE. In DNA, the CDR3 is TGTGCCAGCAGCCCACCATATATGATGAGGGCTTTCTTT. Translation: CASSPPYMMRAFF. Drawing the rest from reference TRBV5-8 and TRBJ1-1, the complete variable domain is EAGVTQSPTHLIKTRGQQATLRCSPISGHTSVYWYQQALGLGLQFLLWYDEGEERNRGNFPPRFSGRQFPNYSSELNVNALELEDSALYLCASSPPYMMRAFFGQGTRLTVV.

The CDR3 bases are TGTGCCAGCAGTCCCCAGGGCTCTGGGGCCAACGTCCTGACTTTC. Translating gives CASSPQGSGANVLTF. The rearrangement joins TRBV25-1 to TRBJ2-6, with a tentative D call TRBD1 (5 bases). V lost 5 bases to trimming and J lost 0 bases, with 8 bases between them. CDR3 length equals 15 residues. The germline gives CDR1 MGHDK, CDR2 SYGVNS.

CDR3 coding DNA: TGTGCCAGCAGTCGGACAGGGGCCGATGAAAAACTGTTTTTT. Its protein is CASSRTGADEKLFF. The V gene is TRBV7-9, the J gene TRBJ1-4, with 9 bases identical to TRBD1. V lost 6 bases to trimming and J lost 6 bases; unmatched junction nucleotides: 5. Germline assignment: CDR1 SEHNR and CDR2 FQNEAQ (reference sequence). The CDR3 length is 14 residues.

The V and J genes are TRBV6-5 and TRBJ1-1, with D possibly matching TRBD1 (5 bases). CDR3 size: 16 residues. Germline V gives CDR1 MNHEY, CDR2 SVGAGI. V was pared by 0 bases and J by 4 bases, with 15 bases between. The CDR3 loop reads CASSYSIGRDATEAFF. CDR3 DNA: TGTGCCAGCAGTTACTCGATCGGCAGGGATGCCACTGAAGCTTTCTTT.

V and J are TRBV5-1 and TRBJ1-1, with 8 bases fitting TRBD1. The CDR3 is made up of 14 amino acids. J was trimmed by 1 base and V by 3 bases; bases with no gene match: 2. Per the germline V gene, CDR1 is SGHRS and CDR2 is YFSETQ. The CDR3 spells CASSSGQGNTEAFF. The DNA of the CDR3 is TGCGCCAGCAGCTCAGGACAGGGGAACACTGAAGCTTTCTTT.

The chain joins TRBV5-1 to TRBJ1-3; D call uncertain. This CDR3 comprises 14 residues. V lost 2 bases, J lost 0 bases, and 6 bases lay in between. Germline CDR1 reads SGHRS; CDR2 reads YFSETQ. CDR3 in amino acids: CASSFPDSGNTIYF. The CDR3 DNA reads as TGCGCCAGCAGCTTCCCAGACTCTGGAAACACCATATATTTT. Filled out from reference TRBV5-1 and TRBJ1-3, the complete variable domain reads KAGVTQTPRYLIKTRGQQVTLSCSPISGHRSVSWYQQTPGQGLQFLFEYFSETQRNKGNFPGRFSGRQFSNSRSEMNVSTLELGDSALYLCASSFPDSGNTIYFGEGSWLTVV.

The CDR3 nucleotides read TGTGCCAGCAGCGTATATAGCGCAGATACGCAGTATTTT. Its protein product is CASSVYSADTQYF. The chain combines TRBV7-3 with TRBJ2-3; the D gene is possibly TRBD2 (5 bases). Trimming shortened V by 5 bases and J by 4 bases, and 10 bases separated the two germline ends. The CDR3 is 13 residues long. Per germline, CDR1 SGHTA and CDR2 FQGTGA.

The chain has TRBV20-1 and TRBJ1-1; D possibly corresponds to TRBD1 (5 bases). V was cut by 5 bases and J by 8 bases, with 9 bases left in between. The length of the CDR3 is 10 residues. The germline CDR1 and CDR2 sequences are DFQATT and SNEGSKA (reference sequence). Here the CDR3 DNA reads TGCAGTGCTTCTGACAGAGAAGCTTTCTTT. It yields the protein CSASDREAFF.

The chain is built from TRBV12-1 and TRBJ2-7; the D call of TRBD1 is as the table states it, not checked on the DNA. TRBV12-1 is described as a pseudogene. The CDR3 has 15 residues. CDR3 sequence: CASSDRQGNAYEQYF. For the CDR3, the DNA is TGTGCCAGCAGCGATAGACAGGGTAACGCCTACGAGCAGTACTTC.